The 15 T cell receptor beta chains below were found in one sample sequenced in a study of blood T cell repertoires in COVID-19 (dated by TCRdb to the early 2020s). The library was prepared using the immunoSEQ multiplex PCR assay. The source is immuneACCESS, and TCRdb retained only in-frame sequences with V and J called. Part of the clones is not carried over; for the studies checked, unresolved V genes explain less than half of this, and the remainder is unexplained. Here the sample has 300,000 or so clones; over 75% occur a single time. The leading ten clones occupy approximately 1% of the sample. The sequencing input was PBMCs or T cells enriched from blood (not recorded which). The receptors were gathered from a woman aged 30 to 39 who had recovered from COVID-19.

This clone was observed a single time. The chain couples TRBV29-1 to TRBJ1-1, with D perhaps TRBD1 (6 bases). V was pared by 5 bases and J by 5 bases, with 15 bases between. Germline assignment: CDR1 SQVTM and CDR2 ANQGSEA. The CDR3 totals 13 residues. The CDR3 sequence: CSVQQGTVTEAFF. CDR3 bases: TGCAGCGTTCAACAGGGAACTGTGACTGAAGCTTTCTTT.

V gene TRBV5-1 combines with J gene TRBJ1-5; no clear D. This CDR3 contains 13 residues. Trimming shortened V by 4 bases and J by 11 bases, and 16 bases separated the two germline ends. Germline V gene sequence: CDR1 SGHRS, CDR2 YFSETQ. The CDR3 DNA is TGCGCCAGCAGCCCGGGTCCCCCCGAGGCCCAGCATTTT. It codes for CASSPGPPEAQHF.

CDR3 DNA: TGTGCCAGCAGTTCACCGGGATCTGAAGCTTTCTTT. Translation gives CASSSPGSEAFF. The rearrangement joins TRBV27 to TRBJ1-1; D is uncertain. This CDR3 is 12 amino acids long. V lost 4 bases and J 6 bases, leaving 9 bases between the germline ends. From germline, CDR1 is MNHEY and CDR2 SMNVEV (reference sequence).

Comments on this clone: Other DNA sequences in the same sample also yield this CDR3. The chain employs TRBV7-2 and TRBJ2-3; D gene uncertain. The CDR3 covers 15 residues. Trimming removed 1 base from V and 1 base from J, with 9 bases in between. The germline V gene has CDR1 SGHTA and CDR2 FQGNSA. The CDR3 coding sequence is TGTGCCAGCAGCTTAGTGGGCCAGGGCACAGATACGCAGTATTTT. Translation gives CASSLVGQGTDTQYF.

This chain joins TRBV30 and TRBJ2-3, with D possibly TRBD2 on 6 matching bases. V shed 1 base and J shed 6 bases, with 11 bases lying between them. This CDR3 has 13 amino acids. Looked up from germline, CDR1 is GTSNPN and CDR2 is SVGIG (reference sequence). The CDR3 loop is CAWSGGVMDTQYF. The DNA for the CDR3 is TGTGCCTGGAGTGGCGGGGTAATGGATACGCAGTATTTT.

V and J are TRBV28 and TRBJ1-1; 7 nucleotides align to TRBD1. After removal of 6 bases from V and 5 bases from J, the junction contained 3 bases not matched to a gene. In germline, CDR1 is MDHEN, CDR2 SYDVKM. This CDR3 is 12 amino acids long. The CDR3 DNA is TGTGCCAGCAGCTCACAGGGGACTGAAGCTTTCTTT. This gives the protein CASSSQGTEAFF.

This chain connects TRBV5-4 to TRBJ2-3; possibly TRBD1 for D (6 bases). Germline-derived CDR1 and CDR2 are SGHNT and YYREEE (reference sequence). This CDR3 is 14 amino acids long. Trimming shortened V by 4 bases and J by 5 bases, and 14 bases separated the two germline ends. The CDR3 DNA is TGTGCCAGCAGCCTTGACAGGAGCGGAGATACGCAGTATTTT. Amino acid sequence: CASSLDRSGDTQYF.

A few counts support this clone. The V call is TRBV30, the J call TRBJ1-5; TRBD1 matches at 7 bases. Germline V gene lookup returns CDR1 GTSNPN and CDR2 SVGIG (reference sequence). V trimming: 2 bases; J trimming: 2 bases; junction bases outside the gene matches: 6. There are 15 residues in the CDR3. As DNA, the CDR3 is TGTGCCTGGAGTCGACAGGGAATTGGCAATCAGCCCCAGCATTTT. Encoded protein: CAWSRQGIGNQPQHF.

The gene calls are TRBV7-9 and TRBJ1-2; weak D call: TRBD1 (5 bases). The CDR3 length is 15 residues. V was shortened by 0 bases and J by 5 bases, with 13 bases between the two germline ends. Germline V gene sequence: CDR1 SEHNR, CDR2 FQNEAQ (reference sequence). This chain's CDR3 is CASSLAPGVRYGYTF. In DNA, the CDR3 is TGTGCCAGCAGCTTAGCTCCGGGGGTGCGGTATGGCTACACCTTC.

V usage is TRBV29-1 and J usage is TRBJ2-7; TRBD2 matches at 7 bases. CDR3 length: 13 residues. Unmatched junction bases numbered 5, after V lost 6 bases and J lost 0 bases. The germline CDR1 and CDR2 sequences are SQVTM and ANQGSEA. The CDR3 loop is CSVAGRHSYEQYF. CDR3 DNA sequence: TGCAGCGTAGCGGGACGCCACTCCTACGAGCAGTACTTC.

This clone was seen just once. The gene calls are TRBV2 and TRBJ2-3, with 11 bases lining up with TRBD1. This CDR3 comprises 15 residues. V lost 6 bases and J lost 3; bases outside the gene matches: 5. Germline V gene lookup returns CDR1 SNHLY and CDR2 FYNNEI. The CDR3 nucleotides read TGTGCCAGCAGCCCTGGGACAGGGGGAACAGATACGCAGTATTTT. Translation gives CASSPGTGGTDTQYF.

V and J are TRBV7-2 and TRBJ2-3; TRBD1 might be the D (5 bases). Trimming shortened V by 1 base and J by 4 bases, and 15 bases separated the two germline ends. The germline V gene encodes CDR1 SGHTA and CDR2 FQGNSA. CDR3 size: 16 residues. CDR3 DNA sequence: TGTGCCAGCAGCTTAGAGTTGCAGGGTATGCCAGATACGCAGTATTTT. The encoded protein is CASSLELQGMPDTQYF. Full variable domain (missing parts from reference TRBV7-2 and TRBJ2-3): GAGVSQSPSNKVTEKGKDVELRCDPISGHTALYWYRQSLGQGLEFLIYFQGNSAPDKSGLPSDRFSAERTGGSVSTLTIQRTQQEDSAVYLCASSLELQGMPDTQYFGPGTRLTVL.

This clone was seen a single time. The rearrangement links TRBV10-3 to TRBJ2-7; D is possibly TRBD1 (6 bases). CDR1 and CDR2 (germline): ENHRY, SYGVKD. The CDR3 totals 13 residues. V shed 6 bases and J shed 2 bases, with 11 bases lying between them. CDR3 sequence: CAISDRITYEQYF. CDR3 nucleotides: TGTGCCATCAGCGACAGGATAACCTACGAGCAGTACTTC.

The chain uses TRBV29-1 and TRBJ1-2; D is ambiguous. Germline V lookup: CDR1 SQVTM, CDR2 ANQGSEA. The V end lost 7 bases, the J end lost 0 bases, and 9 bases lay between the germline ends. The CDR3 runs to 12 residues. CDR3 amino acids: CSASVSNYGYTF. The CDR3 DNA sequence: TGCAGCGCCTCCGTGTCTAACTATGGCTACACCTTC.

The genes are TRBV6-5 and TRBJ2-7, with D possibly matching TRBD1 (7 bases). CDR1 and CDR2 from the germline V gene are MNHEY and SVGAGI. V lost 2 bases to trimming and J lost 2 bases, with 16 bases between them. This CDR3 spans 16 amino acids. The CDR3 nucleotides are TGTGCCAGCAGTTACACGACAGGGTGGGGGGCCTACGAGCAGTACTTC. This sequence encodes CASSYTTGWGAYEQYF.